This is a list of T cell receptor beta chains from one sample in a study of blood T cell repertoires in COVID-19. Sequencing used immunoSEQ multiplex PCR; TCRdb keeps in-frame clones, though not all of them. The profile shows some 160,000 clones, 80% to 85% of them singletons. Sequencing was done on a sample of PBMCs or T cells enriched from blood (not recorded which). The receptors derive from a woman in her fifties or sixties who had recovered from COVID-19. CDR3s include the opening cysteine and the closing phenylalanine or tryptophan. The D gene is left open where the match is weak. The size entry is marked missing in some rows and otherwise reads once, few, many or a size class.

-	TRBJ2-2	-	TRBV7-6	CASRRKPDGGGTGELFF	TGTGCCAGCAGACGTAAACCAGACGGCGGTGGCACCGGGGAGCTGTTTTTT
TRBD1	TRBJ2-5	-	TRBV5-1	CASSSSRDRGWQTQYF	TGCGCCAGCAGCTCCAGCCGGGACAGGGGGTGGCAGACCCAGTACTTC
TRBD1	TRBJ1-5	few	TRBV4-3	CASSQDRGFQPQHF	TGCGCCAGCAGCCAAGACAGGGGGTTTCAGCCCCAGCATTTT
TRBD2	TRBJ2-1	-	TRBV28	CASSLSGGRSNEQFF	TGTGCCAGCAGTTTATCGGGCGGGAGGTCCAATGAGCAGTTCTTC
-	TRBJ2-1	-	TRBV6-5	CASSFLPSGFNEQFF	TGTGCCAGCAGCTTCCTCCCGTCGGGGTTCAATGAGCAGTTCTTC
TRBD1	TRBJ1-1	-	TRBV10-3	CAISPTGDTKAFF	TGTGCCATCAGCCCGACAGGGGACACGAAAGCTTTCTTT
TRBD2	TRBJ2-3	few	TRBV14	CASSQLAGAGADTQYF	TGTGCCAGCAGCCAACTAGCGGGGGCGGGAGCAGATACGCAGTATTTT
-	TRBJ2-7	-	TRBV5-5	CASSLAAGTYEQYF	TGTGCCAGCAGCTTGGCCGCAGGGACCTACGAGCAGTACTTC
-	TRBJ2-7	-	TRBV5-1	CASSNEGRTFSYEQYF	TGCGCCAGCAGTAATGAGGGTCGAACCTTCTCCTACGAGCAGTACTTC
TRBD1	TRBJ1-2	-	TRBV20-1	CSATGDYGYTF	TGCAGTGCCACAGGGGACTATGGCTACACCTTC
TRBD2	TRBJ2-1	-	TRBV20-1	CSASGLAGPYTYNEQFF	TGCAGTGCTAGTGGCCTAGCGGGCCCATACACCTACAATGAGCAGTTCTTC
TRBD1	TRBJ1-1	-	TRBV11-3	CASSFTGDTEAFF	TGTGCCAGCAGCTTTACAGGGGACACTGAAGCTTTCTTT
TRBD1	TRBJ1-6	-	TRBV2	CASRLDRGGNSPLHF	TGTGCCAGCAGGCTAGACAGGGGGGGGAATTCACCCCTCCACTTT
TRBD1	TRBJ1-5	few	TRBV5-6	CASSFGTGHQPQHF	TGTGCCAGCAGCTTCGGGACAGGGCATCAGCCCCAGCATTTT
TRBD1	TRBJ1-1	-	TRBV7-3	CASSLSIRQGPSNTEAFF	TGTGCCAGCAGCTTATCCATTCGACAGGGGCCCTCCAACACTGAAGCTTTCTTT
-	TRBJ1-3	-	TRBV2	CASTVSGNTIYF	TGTGCCAGCACTGTCAGTGGAAACACCATATATTTT
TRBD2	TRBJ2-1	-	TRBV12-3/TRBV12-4	CASRSGSLNEQFF	TGTGCCAGCCGTAGCGGGAGTCTCAATGAGCAGTTCTTC
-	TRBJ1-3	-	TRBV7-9	CASSPHIGTIYF	TGTGCCAGCAGCCCCCACATTGGCACCATATATTTT
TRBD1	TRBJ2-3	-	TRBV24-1	CATSDSGQGLSTQYF	TGTGCCACCAGTGACTCGGGACAGGGGTTAAGTACGCAGTATTTT
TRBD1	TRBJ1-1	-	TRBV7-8	CASSPRTGGGEAFF	TGTGCCAGCAGCCCGCGGACAGGGGGCGGTGAAGCTTTCTTT
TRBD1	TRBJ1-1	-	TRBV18	CASSPQGASTEAFF	TGTGCCAGCTCACCACAGGGGGCTTCCACTGAAGCTTTCTTT
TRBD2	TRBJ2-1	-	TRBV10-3	CAINPSGGTNEQFF	TGTGCCATCAACCCTAGCGGGGGGACCAATGAGCAGTTCTTC
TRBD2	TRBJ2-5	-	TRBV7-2	CASSFSGRSIQETQYF	TGTGCCAGCAGCTTTAGCGGGAGGAGTATCCAAGAGACCCAGTACTTC
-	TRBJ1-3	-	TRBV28	CASSHGGGGSGNTIYF	TGTGCCAGCAGCCATGGGGGCGGGGGGTCTGGAAACACCATATATTTT
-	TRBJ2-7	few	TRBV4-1	CASTPLVDRPYEQYF	TGCGCCAGCACTCCTTTAGTAGACAGGCCCTACGAGCAGTACTTC
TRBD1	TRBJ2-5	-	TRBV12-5	CASGLTGTDYQETQYF	TGTGCTAGTGGTTTGACGGGGACAGACTACCAAGAGACCCAGTACTTC
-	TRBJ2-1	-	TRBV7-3	CASSLVPGNEQFF	TGTGCCAGCAGCTTGGTCCCGGGGAATGAGCAGTTCTTC
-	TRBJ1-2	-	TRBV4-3	CASSRDGIYGYTF	TGCGCCAGCAGCCGAGACGGGATCTATGGCTACACCTTC
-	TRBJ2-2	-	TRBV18	CASSRTGGLASDTGELFF	TGTGCCAGCTCACGCACGGGTGGGCTAGCCTCGGACACCGGGGAGCTGTTTTTT
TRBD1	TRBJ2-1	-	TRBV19	CASSTPGQGLDNEQFF	TGTGCCAGTAGTACCCCAGGACAGGGGCTTGACAATGAGCAGTTCTTC
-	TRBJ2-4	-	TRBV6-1	CASSEQGGIGKNIQYF	TGTGCCAGCAGTGAACAGGGGGGTATAGGCAAAAACATTCAGTACTTC
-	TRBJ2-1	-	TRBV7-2	CASSLAQGKSYNEQFF	TGTGCCAGCAGCTTAGCCCAGGGGAAATCCTACAATGAGCAGTTCTTC
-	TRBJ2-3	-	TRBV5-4	CASSLAKGGGSYTDTQYF	TGTGCCAGCAGCTTGGCCAAAGGGGGAGGGAGCTACACAGATACGCAGTATTTT
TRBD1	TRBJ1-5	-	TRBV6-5	CASSFTGAGQPQHF	TGTGCCAGCAGTTTTACAGGGGCAGGCCAGCCCCAGCATTTT
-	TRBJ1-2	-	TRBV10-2	CASSYSPGVGYTF	TGCGCCAGTTCTTACTCCCCAGGGGTTGGCTACACCTTC
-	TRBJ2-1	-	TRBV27	CASARGRHDNEQFF	TGTGCCAGCGCTCGGGGTCGCCACGACAATGAGCAGTTCTTC
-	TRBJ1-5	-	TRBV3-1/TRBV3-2	CASSRGREGQPQHF	TGTGCCAGCAGCCGGGGGAGGGAAGGTCAGCCCCAGCATTTT
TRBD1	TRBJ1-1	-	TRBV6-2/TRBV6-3	CASSYGVGTGRTEAFF	TGTGCCAGCAGTTACGGGGTGGGGACAGGGAGGACTGAAGCTTTCTTT
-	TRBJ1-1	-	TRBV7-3	CASSQSGGNTEAFF	TGTGCCAGCAGCCAGTCCGGCGGGAACACTGAAGCTTTCTTT
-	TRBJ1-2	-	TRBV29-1	CSVESRPLYGYTF	TGCAGCGTTGAGTCGCGGCCGCTCTATGGCTACACCTTC
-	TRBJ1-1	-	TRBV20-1	CSASTGLGVTEAFF	TGCAGTGCTAGTACGGGACTTGGGGTAACTGAAGCTTTCTTT
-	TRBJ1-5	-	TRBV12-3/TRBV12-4	CASRPDSDQPQHF	TGTGCCAGCAGACCCGACAGTGATCAGCCCCAGCATTTT